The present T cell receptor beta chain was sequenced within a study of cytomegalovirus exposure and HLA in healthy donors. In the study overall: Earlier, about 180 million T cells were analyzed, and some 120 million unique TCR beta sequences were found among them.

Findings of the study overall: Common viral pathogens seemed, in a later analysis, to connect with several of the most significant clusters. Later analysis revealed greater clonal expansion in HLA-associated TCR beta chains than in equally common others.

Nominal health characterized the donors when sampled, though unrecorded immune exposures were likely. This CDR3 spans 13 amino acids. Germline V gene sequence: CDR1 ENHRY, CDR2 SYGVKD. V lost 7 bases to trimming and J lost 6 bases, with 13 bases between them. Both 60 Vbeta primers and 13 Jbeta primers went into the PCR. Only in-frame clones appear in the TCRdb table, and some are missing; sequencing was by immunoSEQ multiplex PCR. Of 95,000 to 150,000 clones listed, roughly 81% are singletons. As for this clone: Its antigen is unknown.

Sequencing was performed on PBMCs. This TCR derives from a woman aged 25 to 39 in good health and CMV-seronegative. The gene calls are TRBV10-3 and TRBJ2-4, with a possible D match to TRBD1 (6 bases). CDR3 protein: CAIMGQGLNIQYF. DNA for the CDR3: TGTGCCATCATGGGGCAGGGGTTAAACATTCAGTACTTC.